This record concerns one T cell receptor (beta chain) sequence. Its antigen is unknown. This CDR3 has 16 residues. In germline, CDR1 is SGHAT, CDR2 FQNNGV. Trimming removed 1 base at V and 6 bases at J, with 16 bases between. Donors likely had unrecorded immune exposures despite being nominally healthy when sampled. These data come from a study of cytomegalovirus exposure and HLA in healthy donors. Study findings and constraints: The authors enumerated roughly 180 TCR beta chains as linked to cytomegalovirus. TCR beta V- and J-gene trimming, according to a later analysis, was linked to a missense DCLRE1C variant.

The PCR was carried out with 60 Vbeta primers and 13 Jbeta primers. Using immunoSEQ multiplex PCR, the repertoire was profiled, and TCRdb retains in-frame clones only, with some absent. This table holds about 190,000 clones, approximately 86% found once. This chain connects TRBV11-2 to TRBJ2-1; D may be TRBD2 (5 bases). The clonotype was recovered from a woman under 30 in good health and CMV-seronegative. Sequenced sample: PBMCs. CDR3 DNA sequence: TGTGCCAGCAGCTTAGGCCCAGAGCGGCCACCCAATGAGCAGTTCTTC. It specifies CASSLGPERPPNEQFF.